Presented here are 27 T cell receptor beta chains from one specimen sequenced in a study of monozygotic twins with cystic fibrosis. Assay used: immunoSEQ multiplex PCR; TCRdb lists only in-frame clones, some missing. The data hold about 32,000 clones, with just over 95% observed a single time. Sequencing was carried out using blood. Receptors originate from a girl aged 2 to 10 with cystic fibrosis.

The chain recombines TRBV19 with TRBJ2-3, with 8 bases matching TRBD2. The CDR3 is 15 amino acids. Unmatched junction bases numbered 6, after V lost 5 bases and J lost 2 bases. CDR1 is LNHDA, CDR2 SQIVND, per germline (reference sequence). DNA of the CDR3: TGTGCCAGTAGTCGGGGGGGACTCCTCACAGATACGCAGTATTTT. This encodes CASSRGGLLTDTQYF.

This clone was seen only a few times. This sequence joins TRBV6-5 and TRBJ2-1, with D hard to call. Germline V gene data show CDR1 as MNHEY and CDR2 as SVGAGI. The V and J ends lost 5 bases and 7 bases respectively, with 12 bases between them. The CDR3 extends over 13 amino acids. The CDR3 DNA follows: TGTGCCAGCAGTGACGGAGTTTGGAATGAGCAGTTCTTC. Encoded protein: CASSDGVWNEQFF.

This rearrangement joins TRBV6-6 to TRBJ1-1; unclear D gene. CDR3 length equals 15 residues. V was trimmed by 6 bases and J by 0 bases, leaving 14 bases between them. The germline V gene encodes CDR1 MNHNY and CDR2 SVGAGI (reference sequence). The CDR3: CASRNREGLNTEAFF. For the CDR3, the DNA is TGTGCCAGCAGGAATCGCGAAGGACTGAACACTGAAGCTTTCTTT.

The genes are TRBV6-5 and TRBJ2-5; TRBD2 is a possible D gene (5 bases). There are 14 residues in the CDR3. Germline V lookup: CDR1 MNHEY, CDR2 SVGAGI. V lost 8 bases and J 2 bases, leaving 15 bases between the germline ends. CDR3 bases: TGTGCCAGCGAGGGTCGGGCGAATCAAGAGACCCAGTACTTC. Protein: CASEGRANQETQYF.

The chain employs TRBV30 and TRBJ1-5, with D unresolved. Germline V gives CDR1 GTSNPN, CDR2 SVGIG (reference sequence). The CDR3 length is 13 residues. Trimming pared 4 bases from V and 5 bases from J, leaving 12 bases between. The CDR3 loop reads CAWTRRNDQPQHF. CDR3 coding DNA: TGTGCCTGGACTCGCCGGAACGATCAGCCCCAGCATTTT.

The chain recombines TRBV11-2 with TRBJ2-1, with 14 positions matching TRBD2. The CDR3 is 15 residues long. Per germline, CDR1 SGHAT and CDR2 FQNNGV. The trim removed 2 bases at V and 13 bases at J, leaving 7 bases unmatched. The CDR3 DNA sequence: TGTGCCAGCAGCTTAACCGGGACTAGCGGGAGTCACCAGTTCTTC. Translating it yields CASSLTGTSGSHQFF.

This clone showed up just once. The chain combines TRBV30 with TRBJ2-7; D is perhaps TRBD2 (6 bases). Per germline, CDR1 GTSNPN and CDR2 SVGIG (reference sequence). V was shortened by 0 bases and J by 5 bases, with 11 bases between the two germline ends. This CDR3 contains 13 residues. CDR3 loop: CAWSVGGINEQYF. In DNA, the CDR3 is TGTGCCTGGAGTGTCGGAGGGATCAACGAGCAGTACTTC.

This chain connects TRBV5-4 to TRBJ2-1, with 7 nucleotides matching TRBD2. Trimming removed 2 bases from V and 4 bases from J; junction bases left unmatched: 6. The CDR3 sequence is 15 residues long. Germline values: CDR1 SGHNT, CDR2 YYREEE (reference sequence). The CDR3 protein is CASSLGGSKYNEQFF. Here the CDR3 DNA reads TGTGCCAGCAGCTTAGGCGGGAGTAAATACAATGAGCAGTTCTTC.

V and J are TRBV19 and TRBJ1-1, with D possibly TRBD1 on 5 matching bases. Germline CDR1 is LNHDA and CDR2 is SQIVND (reference sequence). The CDR3 extends over 15 amino acids. V was shortened by 5 bases and J by 1 base, with 14 bases between the two germline ends. CDR3 sequence (DNA): TGTGCCAGTAGTCCGCAGATGGACACGAACACTGAAGCTTTCTTT. Protein: CASSPQMDTNTEAFF.

This clone occurred once. This chain uses TRBV27 with TRBJ2-3, with 10 bases identical to TRBD2. Germline V lookup: CDR1 MNHEY, CDR2 SMNVEV (reference sequence). CDR3 length: 16 amino acids. With 4 bases clipped from V and 1 base from J, the junction kept 5 bases outside the gene matches. Here the CDR3 reads CASSSPLAGRTDTQYF. CDR3 DNA: TGTGCCAGCAGTTCTCCACTAGCGGGACGCACAGATACGCAGTATTTT.

This clone was picked up one time. V usage is TRBV14 and J usage is TRBJ2-5, with unresolved D. CDR1 and CDR2 from the germline V gene are SGHDN and FVKESK. V dropped 1 base and J dropped 1 base, with 13 bases sitting between them. This CDR3 contains 16 residues. CDR3 loop: CASSQGLRIRQETQYF. The CDR3 region has the DNA TGTGCCAGCAGCCAAGGGTTAAGGATTCGCCAAGAGACCCAGTACTTC. The variable domain in full, with the rest retrieved from reference TRBV14 and TRBJ2-5, is EAGVTQFPSHSVIEKGQTVTLRCDPISGHDNLYWYRRVMGKEIKFLLHFVKESKQDESGMPNNRFLAERTGGTYSTLKVQPAELEDSGVYFCASSQGLRIRQETQYFGPGTRLLVL.

The CDR3 coding sequence is TGTGCCAGCAGTTACCGTGGCGGAACCTATGGCTACACCTTC. As protein: CASSYRGGTYGYTF. The chain uses TRBV6-5 and TRBJ1-2, with D uncertain. Trimming left V 2 bases short and J 4 bases short, with 11 bases between. The CDR3 spans 14 residues. The germline V gene has CDR1 MNHEY and CDR2 SVGAGI.

V gene TRBV27 combines with J gene TRBJ1-2; 10 bases agree with TRBD1. Germline-derived CDR1 and CDR2 are MNHEY and SMNVEV (reference sequence). The V gene end was trimmed by 8 bases and the J gene end by 7 bases; junction bases not matched to a gene: 13. CDR3 length: 15 residues. CDR3 amino acids: CASGTTGGDSLGYTF. Here the CDR3 DNA reads TGTGCCAGCGGAACGACAGGGGGCGATAGTCTTGGCTACACCTTC.

The chain employs TRBV6-1 and TRBJ2-1, with D tentatively TRBD2 (6 bases). Germline-derived CDR1 and CDR2 are MNHNS and SASEGT. Trimming removed 4 bases at V and 4 bases at J, with 8 bases between. The CDR3 contains 13 residues. CDR3 in amino acids: CASSVLAYNEQFF. CDR3 in DNA: TGTGCCAGCAGTGTCCTAGCGTACAATGAGCAGTTCTTC.

CDR3 protein: CASSIAGQIYEQFF. The CDR3 DNA reads as TGTGCCAGTAGTATAGCGGGACAGATCTATGAGCAGTTCTTC. The chain combines TRBV19 with TRBJ2-1; TRBD1 matches at 7 bases. Trimming removed 1 base from V and 8 bases from J; junction bases left unmatched: 5. CDR1 and CDR2 (germline): LNHDA, SQIVND (reference sequence). CDR3 length equals 14 residues.

The V gene is TRBV18, the J gene TRBJ2-7; 8 bases match TRBD1. The CDR3 loop spans 15 amino acids. V lost 2 bases and J lost 2; bases outside the gene matches: 5. Germline V gene data show CDR1 as KGHSH and CDR2 as LQKENI. DNA for the CDR3: TGTGCCAGCTCACCAGGGGCAGGGGGCACCTACGAGCAGTACTTC. This sequence encodes CASSPGAGGTYEQYF.

This rearrangement joins TRBV19 to TRBJ2-2; D remains ambiguous. Per germline, CDR1 LNHDA and CDR2 SQIVND (reference sequence). Trimming took 5 bases from V and 4 from J, leaving 11 bases between them. CDR3 length equals 14 residues. CDR3 nucleotide sequence: TGTGCCAGTAGTGCCGTCCTTGCCACCGGGGAGCTGTTTTTT. Its translation is CASSAVLATGELFF.

As regards this clone: In the same sample, other DNA sequences code for this CDR3. The chain employs TRBV14 and TRBJ1-2, with D possibly being TRBD1 (6 bases). Germline assignment: CDR1 SGHDN and CDR2 FVKESK. V lost 1 base to trimming and J lost 5 bases, with 11 bases between them. The CDR3 runs 14 residues. The CDR3 DNA follows: TGTGCCAGCAGCCAAGGGGGGGGCTGGTATGGCTACACCTTC. Translating it yields CASSQGGGWYGYTF.

CDR3 region: CASSQTSGRTDTQYF. Here the CDR3 DNA reads TGTGCCAGCAGCCAGACTAGCGGGAGAACAGATACGCAGTATTTT. The chain joins TRBV7-3 to TRBJ2-3; 12 bases are shared with TRBD2. V lost 5 bases to trimming and J lost 3 bases; unmatched junction nucleotides: 3. Germline lookup yields CDR1 SGHTA and CDR2 FQGTGA. This CDR3 spans 15 amino acids.

The chain employs TRBV19 and TRBJ1-1, with D uncertain. Trimming shortened V by 1 base and J by 10 bases, and 7 bases separated the two germline ends. This CDR3 has 11 residues. Germline V gives CDR1 LNHDA, CDR2 SQIVND (reference sequence). The CDR3 coding sequence is TGTGCCAGTAGTATAGGGAGGAGAGCTTTCTTT. It codes for CASSIGRRAFF.

The J gene is TRBJ2-4, the V gene TRBV6-4, with TRBD1 matching over 9 bases. Germline-derived CDR1 and CDR2 are MRHNA and SNTAGT. The CDR3 runs 11 residues. J gave up 15 bases and V 6 bases, and 6 bases lay outside the gene matches. The CDR3: CASSEGQGLYF. As DNA, the CDR3 is TGTGCCAGCAGCGAGGGACAGGGTCTGTACTTC.

The chain uses TRBV28 and TRBJ2-1; TRBD1 matches 8 bases. The CDR3 has 15 amino acids. Germline assignment: CDR1 MDHEN and CDR2 SYDVKM. V shed 7 bases, J shed 2 bases, and the junction held 7 bases outside the gene matches. The CDR3 DNA is TGTGCCAGCATCAACAGGGGGTCCCCCTACAATGAGCAGTTCTTC. It specifies CASINRGSPYNEQFF.

The V and J genes are TRBV5-1 and TRBJ1-1; a possible D gene is TRBD1 (6 bases). V lost 2 bases and J 6 bases, leaving 14 bases between the germline ends. Germline V CDR1 and CDR2: SGHRS, YFSETQ. The CDR3 totals 14 residues. The CDR3 bases are TGCGCCAGCAGCTTAGCAGGGGTCATGTCTGAAGCTTTCTTT. Amino acids: CASSLAGVMSEAFF. Variable domain in full (rest from reference TRBV5-1 and TRBJ1-1): KAGVTQTPRYLIKTRGQQVTLSCSPISGHRSVSWYQQTPGQGLQFLFEYFSETQRNKGNFPGRFSGRQFSNSRSEMNVSTLELGDSALYLCASSLAGVMSEAFFGQGTRLTVV.

The chain is built from TRBV5-1 and TRBJ2-1; 7 bases are shared with TRBD1. CDR1 and CDR2 from the germline V gene are SGHRS and YFSETQ. V was pared by 3 bases and J by 4 bases, with 4 bases of the junction left unmatched. The CDR3 spans 14 residues. Here the CDR3 reads CASSWTGEYNEQFF. CDR3 coding DNA: TGCGCCAGCAGCTGGACAGGAGAATACAATGAGCAGTTCTTC.

The chain carries TRBV6-6 and TRBJ1-3; D remains unclear. V was trimmed by 3 bases and J by 3 bases, leaving 12 bases between them. The CDR3 covers 15 residues. Germline CDR1 and CDR2: MNHNY and SVGAGI (reference sequence). The CDR3 DNA sequence: TGTGCCAGCAGTTATAGGTTGAACTTTGGAAACACCATATATTTT. Translating it yields CASSYRLNFGNTIYF.

The CDR3, as DNA: TGCAGCGTTGAATCTCGGGGGACTAGCGACTTTCAAGAGACCCAGTACTTC. This sequence encodes CSVESRGTSDFQETQYF. The chain recombines TRBV29-1 with TRBJ2-5; 10 positions match TRBD2. Losses at the gene ends were 2 bases for V and 2 bases for J; bases not matched to a gene: 11. The CDR3 has 17 amino acids. Germline CDR1 is SQVTM and CDR2 is ANQGSEA.

V gene TRBV27 combines with J gene TRBJ1-6; D unresolved. With 6 bases removed from V and 0 bases from J, the gap between germline ends came to 9 bases. Germline CDR1 and CDR2: MNHEY and SMNVEV (reference sequence). The CDR3 length is 15 residues. CDR3 nucleotides: TGTGCCAGCAGCACCAGCAGCTCCTATAATTCACCCCTCCACTTT. Translation gives CASSTSSSYNSPLHF.